This T cell receptor (beta chain) is drawn from a study of graft-versus-host responses after intestinal transplantation (dated by TCRdb to the early 2020s). Regarding the complete study: Multivisceral, liver-intestinal, or isolated intestinal transplants were received by the recipients. Graft-versus-host and host-versus-graft alloreactive T cell clones were tracked in the graft, circulation and bone marrow after intestinal transplantation using bulk TCR-beta CDR3 sequencing. Instead of going to the commercial service, samples from a few later patients were sequenced in-house on an Illumina MiSeq and processed with MiXCR. Donor T cell macrochimerism was defined as a peak of at least 4% donor T cells among recipient peripheral blood mononuclear cells. A cohort of roughly 25 intestinal transplant recipients, including one retransplant, was enrolled, and 3 patients lacking pretransplant specimens were excluded. Anti-thymocyte globulin induction was given to all recipients, followed by maintenance tacrolimus and steroids for approximately 3 years. To identify alloreactive clones, pre-transplant mixed lymphocyte reaction products were sequenced and compared with unstimulated pre-transplant donor and recipient T cells.

Concerning this clone: Its antigen is unknown. Base qualities are not at hand, and no much larger clone is one base apart. The same CDR3 can be traced to other DNA sequences in this sample.

CDR1 SGHRS and CDR2 YFSETQ were looked up in the germline V gene. Inclusive of the bounding cysteine and phenylalanine, the CDR3 is 13 residues long. The only DNA kept is the CDR3, 39 bases in frame from the first base. A distance of 3 bases separates the germline ends of V and J, which lose 0 bases and 0 bases respectively. The time point label, read with the paper, signifies: cells obtained before transplantation from donor or recipient. CD3+CD4+ and CD3+CD8+ populations were FACS-sorted from unstimulated pre-transplant donor and recipient cells taken from spleen or lymph nodes. Library preparation was by the immunoSEQ multiplex PCR assay. For most patients, genomic DNA was isolated using the Qiagen DNeasy Blood and Tissue Kit and was shipped frozen to Adaptive Biotechnologies for TCR sequencing. For most patients, high-throughput TCR-beta CDR3 sequencing of genomic DNA was performed by Adaptive Biotechnologies. In the original analysis: Adaptive's ImmunoSEQ software was the source of the TCR sequencing data for 18 patients, while three other patients were processed with MiXCR and VDJtools. To correct CD4 versus CD8 sorting errors, any sequence found in both subsets at a frequency ratio below 5:1 was removed. CDR3 nucleotide sequences shared by donor and recipient were removed because the origin of these sequences could not be assigned. To count as alloreactive, a clone needed at least 2-fold expansion over unstimulated cells and a minimum CFSE-low frequency of 0.002% (template counts) or 0.001% (read counts). Clones were considered mappable if detected in sequenced pre-transplant spleen, lymph node, or MLR CFSE-low populations of the donor or recipient. The cumulative frequency of alloreactive clones was calculated as a percentage of all sequences, weighted by copy number. TCRdb's version of the immuneACCESS table is confined to in-frame rearrangements and falls short of the full clone set. An unresolved V gene accounts for under half of the shortfall where checked; the remainder is of unknown origin. V, J and clone size are taken as reported in that table, and D and trimming were inferred from the DNA itself. The sample table contains more than 25,000 clones; only one count was recorded for about four fifths of them. Clones ranked in the top ten supply around 0.7% of the sample.

The investigation overall reported the following: Conclusions were limited by the relatively low number and heterogeneity of intestinal transplant patients. GvH clones were found in recipient bone marrow, and some of the GvH clones appeared earlier in ileal mucosa or blood, which is consistent with an intestinal mucosal origin. In the allografts of patients with donor T cell macrochimerism, GvH to HvG T cell clonal ratios were high. Early after transplant, peak levels of circulating GvH clones were associated with declines in HvG clones.

The sample consisted of unstimulated CD4+ T cells sorted from spleen or lymph node cells, taken before intestinal transplant. Recombination joined TRBV5-1 with TRBJ1-2; the D gene identity is not certain. The clonotype comes from a human donor who received an intestinal transplant. The DNA sequence reads TGCGCCAGCAGCTTGGGCACTAACTATGGCTACACCTTC. This is translated as CASSLGTNYGYTF.